This TCR beta chain was recovered during a study of control samples from healthy donors and cancer patients. Deletions cut 0 bases from V and 0 bases from J, with 12 bases between. Germline values: CDR1 SGHAT, CDR2 FQNNGV. The CDR3 contains 17 residues. The protocol was immunoSEQ multiplex PCR, while the TCRdb copy is restricted to in-frame clones and leaves out a portion. Of around 100,000 clones detected, roughly 92% appear once; the ten largest clones hold about 3%. This chain uses TRBV11-2 with TRBJ1-3; D is possibly TRBD1 (6 bases). Sequencing used blood. This sequence was found in a human donor in good health. The donor label of this sample is uncertain. DNA for the CDR3: TGTGCCAGCAGCTTAGAAGCCCCCAGGGGCTCTGGAAACACCATATATTTT. This translates into CASSLEAPRGSGNTIYF.